The present entry profiles one T cell receptor (beta chain) with its context. This specimen comes from a study of cytomegalovirus exposure and HLA in healthy donors. The V and J ends lost 5 bases and 0 bases respectively, with 14 bases between them. Germline V gives CDR1 SEHNR, CDR2 FQNEAQ (reference sequence). There are 16 residues in the CDR3. With 60 Vbeta and 13 Jbeta primers, the PCR was carried out. Repertoires were generated with immunoSEQ multiplex PCR, while TCRdb's copy carries only in-frame clones and drops some. The repertoire holds 150,000 to 200,000 clones, 80% seen once, with 5.7% in the top ten.

The source of this sequence is a man aged 40-55 years in good health and CMV-seronegative. Sequencing was done on a sample of PBMCs. The rearrangement uses TRBV7-9 and TRBJ1-3; D is possibly TRBD1 (5 bases). CDR3 DNA: TGTGCCAGCAGCCCCCCGGTCAGGGCCTCTGGAAACACCATATATTTT. This encodes CASSPPVRASGNTIYF. The entire variable domain, with the rest obtained from reference TRBV7-9 and TRBJ1-3, is as follows: DTGVSQNPRHKITKRGQNVTFRCDPISEHNRLYWYRQTLGQGPEFLTYFQNEAQLEKSRLLSDRFSAERPKGSFSTLEIQRTEQGDSAMYLCASSPPVRASGNTIYFGEGSWLTVV.